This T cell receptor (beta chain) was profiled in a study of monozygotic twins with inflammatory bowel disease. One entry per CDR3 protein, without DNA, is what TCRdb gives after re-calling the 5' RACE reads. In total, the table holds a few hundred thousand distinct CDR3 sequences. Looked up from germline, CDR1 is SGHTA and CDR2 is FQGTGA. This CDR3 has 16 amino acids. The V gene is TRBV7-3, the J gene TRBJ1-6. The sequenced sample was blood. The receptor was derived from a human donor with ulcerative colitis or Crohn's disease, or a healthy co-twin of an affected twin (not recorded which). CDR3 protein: CASSLMGGAQNSPLHF.